The clone carrying this T cell receptor beta chain was counted a few times. The antigen is undetermined. The record originates from a study of response to subunit inactivated influenza vaccine. CDR1 and CDR2 (germline): ENHRY, SYGVKD. Deletions cut 4 bases from V and 2 bases from J, with 12 bases between. The CDR3 is made up of 15 amino acids. In TCRdb, the RT-PCR reads were re-called with MiXCR into one record per CDR3 protein. The data show around 250,000 distinct CDR3 sequences, with 9.5% to 15% seen just once and 7.8% held by the top ten. General study findings and limits: The authors proposed limited new T cell recruitment per seasonal influenza vaccination.

The receptor's source is a man aged 50-59 years who received an inactivated influenza vaccine. The starting material was non-naive T cells sorted from PBMCs, obtained around 14 days before vaccination. The chain carries TRBV10-3 and TRBJ1-3; D perhaps matches TRBD1 (6 bases). CDR3 protein: CAISGPGQTGNTIYF. CDR3 coding DNA: TGTGCCATCAGTGGCCCCGGACAGACTGGAAACACCATATATTTT.